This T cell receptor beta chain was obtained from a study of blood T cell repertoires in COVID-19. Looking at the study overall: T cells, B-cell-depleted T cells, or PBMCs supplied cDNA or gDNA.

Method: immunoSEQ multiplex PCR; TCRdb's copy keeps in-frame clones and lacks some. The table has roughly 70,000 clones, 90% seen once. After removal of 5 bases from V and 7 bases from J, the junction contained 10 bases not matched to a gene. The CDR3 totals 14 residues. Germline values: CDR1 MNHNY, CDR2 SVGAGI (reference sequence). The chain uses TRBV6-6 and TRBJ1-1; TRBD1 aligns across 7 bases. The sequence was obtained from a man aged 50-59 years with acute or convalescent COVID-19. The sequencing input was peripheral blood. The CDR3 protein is CASSLRTGGGEAFF. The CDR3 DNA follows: TGTGCCAGCAGTCTCCGGACAGGAGGGGGTGAAGCTTTCTTT.